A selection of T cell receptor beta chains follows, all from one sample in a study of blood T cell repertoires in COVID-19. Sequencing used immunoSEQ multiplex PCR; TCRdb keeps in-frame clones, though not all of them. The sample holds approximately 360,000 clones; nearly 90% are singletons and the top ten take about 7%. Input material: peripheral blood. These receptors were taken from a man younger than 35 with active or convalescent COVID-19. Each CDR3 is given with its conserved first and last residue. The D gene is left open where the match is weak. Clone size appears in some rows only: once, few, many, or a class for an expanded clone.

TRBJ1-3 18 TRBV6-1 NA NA TGTGCCAGCAGTGAGGGATCGGGAGCACGGATCTCTGGAAACACCATATATTTT CASSEGSGARISGNTIYF
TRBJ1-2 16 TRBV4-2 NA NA TGTGCCAGCAGCCAAGTTGGCGCCCGGCCGGGGGACGGCTACACCTTC CASSQVGARPGDGYTF
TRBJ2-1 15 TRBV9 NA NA TGTGCCAGCAGCGGGGGGACATCCGTGTACAATGAGCAGTTCTTC CASSGGTSVYNEQFF
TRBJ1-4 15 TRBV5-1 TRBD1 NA TGCGCCAGCAGCTTGGCGGGACAGCTTAATGAAAAACTGTTTTTT CASSLAGQLNEKLFF
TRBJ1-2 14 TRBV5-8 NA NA TGTGCCAGCAGCGACGGGACATTTGTCGATGGCTACACCTTC CASSDGTFVDGYTF
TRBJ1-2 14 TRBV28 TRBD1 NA TGTGCCAGCAGTTTATCCACGCAAGGGGACAGTTACACCTTC CASSLSTQGDSYTF
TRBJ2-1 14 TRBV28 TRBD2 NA TGTGCCAGTAGTCCCGGGACTAATGGGGATGAGCAGTTCTTC CASSPGTNGDEQFF
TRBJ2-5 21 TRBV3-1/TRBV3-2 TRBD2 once TGTGCCAGCAGCCCGCGACTGAAAACCGGGACTAGCGGGAGGGCCGGAGAGACCCAGTACTTC CASSPRLKTGTSGRAGETQYF
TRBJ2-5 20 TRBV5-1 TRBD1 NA TGCGCCAGCAGCTTGCGTCCCTTTCAGGGGGCTTTGGACACACAAGAGACCCAGTACTTC CASSLRPFQGALDTQETQYF
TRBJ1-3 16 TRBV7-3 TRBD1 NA TGTGCCAGCAGCCGGGGACAGGGGTCTCCTGGAAACACCATATATTTT CASSRGQGSPGNTIYF
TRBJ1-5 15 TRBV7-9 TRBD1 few TGTGCCAGCAGCCGGGACAGGGTTGGCAATCAGCCCCAGCATTTT CASSRDRVGNQPQHF
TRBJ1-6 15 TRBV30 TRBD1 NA TGTGCCTGGAGAGGACAGGGGGTGCCAGGATCACCCCTCCACTTT CAWRGQGVPGSPLHF
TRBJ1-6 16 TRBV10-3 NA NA TGTGCCATCAGTGAGTATGGGGGACAATATAATTCACCCCTCCACTTT CAISEYGGQYNSPLHF
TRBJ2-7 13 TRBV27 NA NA TGTGCCAGCGGGTTTCAGGCCTCCTACGAGCAGTACTTC CASGFQASYEQYF
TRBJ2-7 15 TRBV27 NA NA TGTGCCAGCAGTCGGGGGTCAACCAGGATGTACGAGCAGTACTTC CASSRGSTRMYEQYF
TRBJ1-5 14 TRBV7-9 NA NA TGTGCCAGCAGCCCAACCGGAGGTCCGGCAGCCCAGCATTTT CASSPTGGPAAQHF
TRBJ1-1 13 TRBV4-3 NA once TGCGCCAGCAGCCTAACACTGAACACTGAAGCTTTCTTT CASSLTLNTEAFF
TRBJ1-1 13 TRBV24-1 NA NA TGTGCCACCAGAGGACACCCGAACACTGAAGCTTTCTTT CATRGHPNTEAFF
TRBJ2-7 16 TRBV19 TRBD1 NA TGTGCCAGTAGTATAGGATCCGGGACAGGGGAGGAAGAGCAGTACTTC CASSIGSGTGEEEQYF
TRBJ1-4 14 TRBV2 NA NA TGTGCCAGCAAGGACGCCAGGGATTATGAAAAACTGTTTTTT CASKDARDYEKLFF
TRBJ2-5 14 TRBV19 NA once TGTGCCAGTAGTATTATGGCAACTAAAGAGACCCAGTACTTC CASSIMATKETQYF
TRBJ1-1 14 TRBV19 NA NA TGTGCCAGTAGTCATGCGGGCGCCGGCACTGAAGCTTTCTTT CASSHAGAGTEAFF
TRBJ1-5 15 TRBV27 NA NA TGTGCCAGCAGTTTAACGGGGTATAGCAATCAGCCCCAGCATTTT CASSLTGYSNQPQHF
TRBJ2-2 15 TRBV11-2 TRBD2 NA TGTGCCAGCAGCTTAGGACTAGCGGGGCGGGGGGAGCTGTTTTTT CASSLGLAGRGELFF
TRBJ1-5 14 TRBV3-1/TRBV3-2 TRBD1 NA TGTGCCAGCAGCTTGACAGGGGCGGAGCAGCCCCAGCATTTT CASSLTGAEQPQHF
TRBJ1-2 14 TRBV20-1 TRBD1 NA TGCAGTGCTCGTGGGGACAGGGGGAACTATGGCTACACCTTC CSARGDRGNYGYTF
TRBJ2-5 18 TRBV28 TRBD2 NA TGTGCCAGCAGTTTCCCCCGGACTAGCGGGGGAAACCAAGAGACCCAGTACTTC CASSFPRTSGGNQETQYF
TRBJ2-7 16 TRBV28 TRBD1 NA TGTGCCAGCAGTACCCTCAGACAGGGATTGTCGAACGAGCAGTACTTC CASSTLRQGLSNEQYF
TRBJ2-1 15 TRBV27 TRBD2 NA TGTGCCAGCAGTTTTGCACTAGCGACTTACAATGAGCAGTTCTTC CASSFALATYNEQFF
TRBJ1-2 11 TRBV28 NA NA TGTGCCAGCGGCACAGCCTATGGCTACACCTTC CASGTAYGYTF
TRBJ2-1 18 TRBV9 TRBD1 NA TGTGCCAGCAGCTCAAACGGAATTCCGGGACAGTATTACAATGAGCAGTTCTTC CASSSNGIPGQYYNEQFF
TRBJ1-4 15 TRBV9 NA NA TGTGCCAGCAGCGTCGGGAGGGTGACTAATGAAAAACTGTTTTTT CASSVGRVTNEKLFF
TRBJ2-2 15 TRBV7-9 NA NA TGTGCCAGCAGCTTAATAGCCTCCACGTCCGGGGAGCTGTTTTTT CASSLIASTSGELFF
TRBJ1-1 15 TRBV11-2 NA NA TGTGCCAGCCACCCCTTCGAGGGCTCGAACACTGAAGCTTTCTTT CASHPFEGSNTEAFF
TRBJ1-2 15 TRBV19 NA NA TGTGCCAGTAGTAACATGGACTGGGATAACTATGGCTACACCTTC CASSNMDWDNYGYTF
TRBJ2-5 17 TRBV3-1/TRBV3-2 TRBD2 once TGTGCCAGCAGCCAAACTCCGGGACTAGAAGTCCAAGAGACCCAGTACTTC CASSQTPGLEVQETQYF
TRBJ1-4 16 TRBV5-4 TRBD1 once TGTGCCAGCAGCTTGGGGACAGGGGTAGCTAATGAAAAACTGTTTTTT CASSLGTGVANEKLFF
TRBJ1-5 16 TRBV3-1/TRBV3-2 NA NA TGTGCCAGCAGCCAACCCCTAGCAGGGCGGGGTCAGCCCCAGCATTTT CASSQPLAGRGQPQHF
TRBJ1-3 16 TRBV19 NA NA TGTGCCAGTAGTAACCCGGGACAAGCCTCTGGAAACACCATATATTTT CASSNPGQASGNTIYF
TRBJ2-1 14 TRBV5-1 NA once TGCGCCAGCAGCTTAGGTGGGCCAGGGAATGAGCAGTTCTTC CASSLGGPGNEQFF
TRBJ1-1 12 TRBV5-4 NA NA TGTGCCAGCAGCGTGGACACGGGTGAAGCTTTCTTT CASSVDTGEAFF
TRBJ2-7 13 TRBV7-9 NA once TGTGCCAGCAGGGAAACAGGGTACTACGAGCAGTACTTC CASRETGYYEQYF
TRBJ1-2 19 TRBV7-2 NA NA TGTGCCAGCAGCCGCACCAACATAATCGGAGGGGATTTTAACTATGGCTACACCTTC CASSRTNIIGGDFNYGYTF
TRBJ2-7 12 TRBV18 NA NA TGTGCCAGCTCAGCAGATTCCTACGAGCAGTACTTC CASSADSYEQYF
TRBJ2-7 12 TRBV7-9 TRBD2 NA TGTGCCAGCGGACTAGCGGGGGGGAAAGCGTACTTC CASGLAGGKAYF
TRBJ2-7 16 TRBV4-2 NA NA TGTGCCAGCAGCCAAGAACTGGGGGCAGGCTCCTACGAGCAGTACTTC CASSQELGAGSYEQYF
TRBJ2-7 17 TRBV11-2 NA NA TGTGCCAGCAGCTTAGAGCTTTGGACAACAAGCTCCTACGAGCAGTACTTC CASSLELWTTSSYEQYF
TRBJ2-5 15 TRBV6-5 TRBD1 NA TGTGCCAGCAGTTACTCGGTGACAGGGGGTGAGACCCAGTACTTC CASSYSVTGGETQYF
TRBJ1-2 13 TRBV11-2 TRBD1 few TGTGCCAGCAGTCAGACAGGGAGGCTCGGCTACACCTTC CASSQTGRLGYTF
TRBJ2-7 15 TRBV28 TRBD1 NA TGTGCCAGCAGTTTACCCGGGACAGGGGGGCGCGAGCAGTACTTC CASSLPGTGGREQYF
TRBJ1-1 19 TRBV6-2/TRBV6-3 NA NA TGTGCCAGCAGTTACTCGATCGCTCTTCGGGTAGGGGGATACACTGAAGCTTTCTTT CASSYSIALRVGGYTEAFF
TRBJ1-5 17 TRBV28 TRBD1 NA TGTGCCAGCAGCCGAAAACTCGGGACAGCCGACAATCAGCCCCAGCATTTT CASSRKLGTADNQPQHF
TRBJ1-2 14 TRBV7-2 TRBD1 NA TGTGCCAGCAGCAACTTCGGGACAGCTATCGGCTACACCTTC CASSNFGTAIGYTF